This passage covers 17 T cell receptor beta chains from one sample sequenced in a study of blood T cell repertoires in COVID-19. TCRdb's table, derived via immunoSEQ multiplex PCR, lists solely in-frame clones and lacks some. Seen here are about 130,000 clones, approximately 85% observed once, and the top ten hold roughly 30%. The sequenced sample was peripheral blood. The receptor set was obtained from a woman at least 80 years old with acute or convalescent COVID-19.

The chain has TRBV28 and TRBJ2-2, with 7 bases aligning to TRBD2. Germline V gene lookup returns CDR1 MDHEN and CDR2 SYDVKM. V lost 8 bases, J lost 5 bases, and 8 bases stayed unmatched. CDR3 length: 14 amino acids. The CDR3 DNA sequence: TGTGCCAGCTACTCGCGGGGGAATACCGGGGAGCTGTTTTTT. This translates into CASYSRGNTGELFF.

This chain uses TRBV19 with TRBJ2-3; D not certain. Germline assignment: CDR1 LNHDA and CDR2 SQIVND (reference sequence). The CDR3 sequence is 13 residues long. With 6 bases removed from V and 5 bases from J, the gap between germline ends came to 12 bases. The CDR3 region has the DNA TGTGCCAGTAGGCACCGCAGATTAGATACGCAGTATTTT. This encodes CASRHRRLDTQYF.

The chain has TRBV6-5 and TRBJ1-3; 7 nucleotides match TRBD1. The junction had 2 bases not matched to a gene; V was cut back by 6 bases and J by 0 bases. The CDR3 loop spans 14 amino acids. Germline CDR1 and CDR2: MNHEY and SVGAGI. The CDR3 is CASSWDSSGNTIYF. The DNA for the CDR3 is TGTGCCAGCAGCTGGGACAGCTCTGGAAACACCATATATTTT.

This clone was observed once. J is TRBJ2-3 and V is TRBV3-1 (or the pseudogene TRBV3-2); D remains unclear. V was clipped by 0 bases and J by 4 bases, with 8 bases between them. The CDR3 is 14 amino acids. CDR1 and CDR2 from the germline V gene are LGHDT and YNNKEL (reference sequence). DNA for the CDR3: TGTGCCAGCAGCCAAGATTCGGTCGCAGATACGCAGTATTTT. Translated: CASSQDSVADTQYF.

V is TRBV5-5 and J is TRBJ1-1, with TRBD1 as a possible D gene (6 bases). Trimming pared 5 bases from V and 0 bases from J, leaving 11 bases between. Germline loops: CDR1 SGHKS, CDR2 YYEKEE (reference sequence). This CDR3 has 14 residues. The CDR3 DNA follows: TGTGCCAGCAGTCCGGACAGACTGAACACTGAAGCTTTCTTT. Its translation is CASSPDRLNTEAFF.

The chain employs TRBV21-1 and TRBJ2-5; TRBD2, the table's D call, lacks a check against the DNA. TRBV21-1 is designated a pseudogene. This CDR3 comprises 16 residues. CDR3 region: CASRGKRGVSQETQYF. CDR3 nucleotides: TGTGCCAGCCGGGGGAAGCGGGGGGTCTCCCAAGAGACCCAGTACTTC.

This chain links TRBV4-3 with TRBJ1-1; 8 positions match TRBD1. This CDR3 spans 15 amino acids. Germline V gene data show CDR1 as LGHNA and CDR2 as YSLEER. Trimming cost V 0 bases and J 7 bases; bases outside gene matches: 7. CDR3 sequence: CASSQDRTGRVEAFF. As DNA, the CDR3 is TGCGCCAGCAGCCAAGATAGGACAGGGCGGGTTGAAGCTTTCTTT.

The CDR3 DNA reads TGCAGTGCTAGTTTACCGGGACAACCGCTATATGGCTACACCTTC. It translates to CSASLPGQPLYGYTF. The chain joins TRBV20-1 to TRBJ1-2; a weak D match, TRBD1 (6 bases). The CDR3 is 15 amino acids. In germline, CDR1 is DFQATT, CDR2 SNEGSKA (reference sequence). The V and J ends lost 3 bases and 5 bases respectively, with 19 bases between them.

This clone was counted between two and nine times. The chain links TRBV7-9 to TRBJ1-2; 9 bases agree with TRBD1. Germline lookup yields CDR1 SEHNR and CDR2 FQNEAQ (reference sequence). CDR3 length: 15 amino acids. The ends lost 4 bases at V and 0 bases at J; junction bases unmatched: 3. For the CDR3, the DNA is TGTGCCAGCAGCTACTGGGACAGGGCTAACTATGGCTACACCTTC. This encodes CASSYWDRANYGYTF.

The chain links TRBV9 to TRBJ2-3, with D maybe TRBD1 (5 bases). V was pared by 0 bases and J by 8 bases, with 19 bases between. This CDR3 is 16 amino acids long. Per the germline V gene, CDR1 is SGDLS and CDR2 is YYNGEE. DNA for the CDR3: TGTGCCAGCAGCGTAGGAACAGGAAATACCCCTGGTACGCAGTATTTT. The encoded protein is CASSVGTGNTPGTQYF.

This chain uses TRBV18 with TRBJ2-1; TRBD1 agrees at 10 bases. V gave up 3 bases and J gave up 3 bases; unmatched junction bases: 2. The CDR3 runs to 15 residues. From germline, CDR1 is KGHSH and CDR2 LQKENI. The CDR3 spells CASSPRTGGYNEQFF. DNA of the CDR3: TGTGCCAGCTCACCGAGGACAGGGGGCTACAATGAGCAGTTCTTC.

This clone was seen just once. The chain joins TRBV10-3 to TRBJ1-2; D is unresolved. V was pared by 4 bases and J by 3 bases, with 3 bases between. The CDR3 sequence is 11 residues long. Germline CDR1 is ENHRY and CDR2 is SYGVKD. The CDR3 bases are TGTGCCATCAGTGCCTACTATGGCTACACCTTC. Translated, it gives CAISAYYGYTF.

CDR3 amino acids: CASSRQDTNYGYTF. As DNA, the CDR3 is TGTGCCAGCAGCCGCCAGGACACTAACTATGGCTACACCTTC. The chain uses TRBV3-1 (or the pseudogene TRBV3-2) and TRBJ1-2, with D possibly TRBD1 on 5 matching bases. The length of the CDR3 is 14 residues. Looked up from germline, CDR1 is LGHDT and CDR2 is YNNKEL (reference sequence). Trimming shortened V by 4 bases and J by 0 bases, and 9 bases separated the two germline ends.

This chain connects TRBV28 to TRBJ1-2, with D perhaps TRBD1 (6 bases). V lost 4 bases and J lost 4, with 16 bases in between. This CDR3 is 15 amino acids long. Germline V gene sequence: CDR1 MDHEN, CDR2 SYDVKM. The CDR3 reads CASSSPGQPFYGYTF. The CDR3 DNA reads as TGTGCCAGCAGTTCCCCGGGACAACCCTTCTATGGCTACACCTTC.

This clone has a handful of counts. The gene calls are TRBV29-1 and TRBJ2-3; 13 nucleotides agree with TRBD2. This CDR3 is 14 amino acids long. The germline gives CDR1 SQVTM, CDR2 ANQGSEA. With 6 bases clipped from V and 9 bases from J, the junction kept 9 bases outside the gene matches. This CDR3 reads CSVRTSGGSGTQYF. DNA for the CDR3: TGCAGCGTCCGGACTAGCGGGGGTTCGGGAACGCAGTATTTT.

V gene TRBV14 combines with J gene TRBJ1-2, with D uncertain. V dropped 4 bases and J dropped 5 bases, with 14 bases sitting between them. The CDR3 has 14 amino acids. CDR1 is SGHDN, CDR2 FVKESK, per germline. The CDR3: CASSRRTGGYGYTF. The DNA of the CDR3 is TGTGCCAGCAGCCGTCGAACCGGAGGGTATGGCTACACCTTC.

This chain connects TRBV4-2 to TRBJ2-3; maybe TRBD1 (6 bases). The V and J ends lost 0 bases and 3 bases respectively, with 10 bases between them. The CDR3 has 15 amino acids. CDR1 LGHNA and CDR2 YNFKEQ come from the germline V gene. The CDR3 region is CASSQDRTVTDTQYF. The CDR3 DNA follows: TGTGCCAGCAGCCAAGATAGGACAGTTACAGATACGCAGTATTTT.